These 18 T cell receptor beta chains share one sample of origin, sequenced in a study of cytomegalovirus exposure and HLA in healthy donors. Some clones are missing from TCRdb's copy, which holds only in-frame ones; the method was immunoSEQ multiplex PCR. Of some 130,000 clones listed, approximately 92% are singletons. Source material: PBMCs. The receptors stem from a woman between 18 and 29 years old in good health and CMV-seronegative.

The CDR3 nucleotides read TGTGCCAGCAGTGAGTCCCGGGACAGGGCCGAGCAGTACTTC. The encoded protein is CASSESRDRAEQYF. This chain joins TRBV6-1 and TRBJ2-7; TRBD1 aligns across 9 bases. V lost 3 bases to trimming and J lost 6 bases; unmatched junction nucleotides: 6. The CDR3 runs to 14 residues. CDR1 is MNHNS and CDR2 is SASEGT in the germline V gene.

The rearrangement uses TRBV2 and TRBJ2-7; no firm D call. The CDR3 runs to 15 residues. Per the germline V gene, CDR1 is SNHLY and CDR2 is FYNNEI. Trimming left V 6 bases short and J 0 bases short, with 15 bases between. The CDR3 DNA follows: TGTGCCAGCAGCAATATCAGGTTAGGCTCCTACGAGCAGTACTTC. Translating it yields CASSNIRLGSYEQYF.

The chain couples TRBV25-1 to TRBJ2-4; 7 positions agree with TRBD1. CDR3 length equals 18 residues. CDR1 and CDR2 from the germline V gene are MGHDK and SYGVNS. The V gene end was trimmed by 6 bases and the J gene end by 0 bases; junction bases not matched to a gene: 14. The CDR3 loop is CASSNPTGQVEAKNIQYF. The CDR3 region has the DNA TGTGCCAGCAGCAACCCGACCGGACAGGTAGAAGCCAAAAACATTCAGTACTTC. Supplemented by reference TRBV25-1 and TRBJ2-4, the full variable domain reads EADIYQTPRYLVIGTGKKITLECSQTMGHDKMYWYQQDPGMELHLIHYSYGVNSTEKGDLSSESTVSRIRTEHFPLTLESARPSHTSQYLCASSNPTGQVEAKNIQYFGAGTRLSVL.

The chain employs TRBV10-3 and TRBJ2-5, with TRBD2 identical over 12 bases. The CDR3 has 14 residues. Germline CDR1 is ENHRY and CDR2 is SYGVKD. V gave up 9 bases and J gave up 5 bases; unmatched junction bases: 7. For the CDR3, the DNA is TGTGCCATACGGACTAGCGGGGATGGGGAGACCCAGTACTTC. Translating gives CAIRTSGDGETQYF.

The chain combines TRBV5-1 with TRBJ2-1; 11 bases agree with TRBD1. V shed 4 bases and J 4 bases; nucleotides not matched to a gene: 7. Germline V gene sequence: CDR1 SGHRS, CDR2 YFSETQ. This CDR3 region has 16 residues. The CDR3: CASSQEGQGAYNEQFF. CDR3 DNA sequence: TGCGCCAGCAGCCAGGAAGGACAGGGGGCATACAATGAGCAGTTCTTC.

Written as DNA, the CDR3 is TGTGCCAGCAGCTTGGAATGGAGAGACGAGCAGTTCTTC. It codes for CASSLEWRDEQFF. This chain connects TRBV7-9 to TRBJ2-1, with unresolved D. CDR1 SEHNR and CDR2 FQNEAQ come from the germline V gene (reference sequence). V gave up 3 bases and J gave up 10 bases, with 13 bases separating them. This CDR3 region has 13 residues.

The CDR3 protein is CASAPDRYSNQPQHF. CDR3 sequence (DNA): TGTGCCAGCGCGCCGGACAGGTATAGCAATCAGCCCCAGCATTTT. V is TRBV2 and J is TRBJ1-5; 7 bases align to TRBD1. J gave up 0 bases and V 8 bases, and 7 bases lay outside the gene matches. The CDR3 has 15 amino acids. CDR1 is SNHLY and CDR2 is FYNNEI in the germline V gene. The full variable domain, in which reference TRBV2 and TRBJ1-5 provide the parts outside the CDR3, is EPEVTQTPSHQVTQMGQEVILRCVPISNHLYFYWYRQILGQKVEFLVSFYNNEISEKSEIFDDQFSVERPDGSNFTLKIRSTKLEDSAMYFCASAPDRYSNQPQHFGDGTRLSIL.

The chain is built from TRBV11-2 and TRBJ1-1; D not resolved. Trimming removed 3 bases at V and 4 bases at J, with 9 bases between. There are 13 residues in the CDR3. Germline CDR1 and CDR2: SGHAT and FQNNGV. CDR3 in DNA: TGTGCCAGCAGCTTGAACATAATCACTGAAGCTTTCTTT. The encoded protein is CASSLNIITEAFF.

The rearrangement joins TRBV5-1 to TRBJ1-6; D unclear. Trimming stripped 0 bases from V and 5 bases from J, with 18 bases between. Germline CDR1 reads SGHRS; CDR2 reads YFSETQ. This CDR3 is 18 amino acids long. The CDR3: CASSLGTSGLGNNSPLHF. CDR3 in DNA: TGCGCCAGCAGCTTGGGAACCTCCGGTCTAGGCAATAATTCACCCCTCCACTTT.

V is TRBV14 and J is TRBJ2-5; D unclear. The germline V gene encodes CDR1 SGHDN and CDR2 FVKESK. CDR3 length equals 12 residues. The V end was cut by 1 base, the J end by 9 bases, with 9 bases between. CDR3 nucleotide sequence: TGTGCCAGCAGCCAAGGTGGTCCGGCCCAGTACTTC. Translated: CASSQGGPAQYF.

The rearrangement joins TRBV5-1 to TRBJ1-2; D is unresolved. Germline loops: CDR1 SGHRS, CDR2 YFSETQ. The CDR3 is 15 amino acids. Trimming removed 0 bases from V and 3 bases from J, with 12 bases in between. The CDR3 DNA reads TGCGCCAGCAGCTTGGATGGTAAGATAGACTATGGCTACACCTTC. As protein: CASSLDGKIDYGYTF.

The V and J genes are TRBV19 and TRBJ1-1; D may be TRBD1 (6 bases). The germline CDR1 and CDR2 sequences are LNHDA and SQIVND (reference sequence). The V end lost 4 bases, the J end lost 11 bases, and 11 bases lay between the germline ends. This CDR3 is built from 11 residues. This CDR3 reads CASSNRVGAFF. In DNA form, the CDR3 reads TGTGCCAGTAGTAACAGGGTCGGGGCTTTCTTT.

The chain couples TRBV29-1 to TRBJ1-1; D ambiguous. V lost 6 bases and J 5 bases, leaving 16 bases between the germline ends. The CDR3 length is 13 residues. Germline V gene data show CDR1 as SQVTM and CDR2 as ANQGSEA. The CDR3 is CSVVPFGDTEAFF. The CDR3 coding sequence is TGCAGCGTGGTCCCCTTCGGTGATACTGAAGCTTTCTTT.

The rearrangement uses TRBV27 and TRBJ2-7; 8 positions agree with TRBD1. Germline-derived CDR1 and CDR2 are MNHEY and SMNVEV (reference sequence). Germline trimming cut 3 bases from V and 6 bases from J; bases unmatched to any gene: 7. This CDR3 has 14 residues. The CDR3 DNA reads as TGTGCCAGCAGTTTGGGGTCAGGGGGCTTCGAGCAGTACTTC. The encoded protein is CASSLGSGGFEQYF.

The chain joins TRBV6-6 to TRBJ2-5; 9 positions match TRBD1. With V trimmed by 1 base and J by 1 base, 1 base remained unmatched. This CDR3 comprises 15 residues. Looked up from germline, CDR1 is MNHNY and CDR2 is SVGAGI (reference sequence). The CDR3 region has the DNA TGTGCCAGCAGTTACTACAGGGGGCCCCAAGAGACCCAGTACTTC. Its protein product is CASSYYRGPQETQYF.

This chain connects TRBV6-6 to TRBJ1-3; 10 bases align to TRBD1. The CDR3 is made up of 14 amino acids. CDR1 MNHNY and CDR2 SVGAGI come from the germline V gene (reference sequence). Trimming at V came to 2 bases and at J to 8 bases, leaving 3 bases not matched to a gene. As DNA, the CDR3 is TGTGCCAGCAGTTACCCCGGGACAGGGGACACCATATATTTT. Its protein product is CASSYPGTGDTIYF.

The chain uses TRBV9 and TRBJ2-7; 7 bases line up with TRBD1. The germline V gene has CDR1 SGDLS and CDR2 YYNGEE. Unmatched junction bases numbered 7, after V lost 0 bases and J lost 4 bases. The CDR3 totals 15 residues. CDR3: CASSVAELTGYEQYF. CDR3 DNA sequence: TGTGCCAGCAGCGTAGCGGAACTGACAGGGTACGAGCAGTACTTC.

This clone was observed a few times. The chain couples TRBV10-1 to TRBJ1-2; D is undetermined. The CDR3 is 13 residues long. V lost 7 bases to trimming and J lost 3 bases, with 12 bases between them. Looked up from germline, CDR1 is WNHNN and CDR2 is SYGVQD (reference sequence). CDR3 loop: CASIGRGHYGYTF. Written as DNA, the CDR3 is TGCGCCAGCATTGGTCGGGGTCACTATGGCTACACCTTC.